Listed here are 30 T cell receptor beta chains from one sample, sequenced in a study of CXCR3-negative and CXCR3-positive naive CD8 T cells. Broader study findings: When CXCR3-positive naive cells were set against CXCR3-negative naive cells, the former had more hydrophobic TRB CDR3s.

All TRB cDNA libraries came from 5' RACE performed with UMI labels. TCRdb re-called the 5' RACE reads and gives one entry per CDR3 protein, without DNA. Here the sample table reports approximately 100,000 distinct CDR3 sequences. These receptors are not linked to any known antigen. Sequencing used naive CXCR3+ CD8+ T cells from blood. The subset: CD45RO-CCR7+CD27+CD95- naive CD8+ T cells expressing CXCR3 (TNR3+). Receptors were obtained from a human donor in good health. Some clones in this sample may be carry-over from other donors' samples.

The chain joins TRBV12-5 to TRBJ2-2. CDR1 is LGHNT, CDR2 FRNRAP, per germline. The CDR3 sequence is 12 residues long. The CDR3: CASGFGPGELFF.

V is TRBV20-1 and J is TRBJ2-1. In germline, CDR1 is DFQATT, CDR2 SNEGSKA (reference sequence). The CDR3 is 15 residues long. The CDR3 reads CSARDIERGYNEQFF.

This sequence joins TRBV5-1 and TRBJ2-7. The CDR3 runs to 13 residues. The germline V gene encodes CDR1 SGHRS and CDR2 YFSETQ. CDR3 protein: CASTWTDSYEQYF.

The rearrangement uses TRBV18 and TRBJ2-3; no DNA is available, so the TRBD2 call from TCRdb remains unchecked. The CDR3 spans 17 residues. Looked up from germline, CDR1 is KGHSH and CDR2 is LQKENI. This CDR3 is CASSPPSLAGAEDTQYF.

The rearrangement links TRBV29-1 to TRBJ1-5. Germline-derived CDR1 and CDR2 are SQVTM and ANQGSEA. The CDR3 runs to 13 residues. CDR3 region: CSATADMAQPQHF.

This chain's CDR3 is CASSPRTEFGYTF. The chain carries TRBV28 and TRBJ1-2. Germline V gives CDR1 MDHEN, CDR2 SYDVKM. CDR3 length equals 13 residues.

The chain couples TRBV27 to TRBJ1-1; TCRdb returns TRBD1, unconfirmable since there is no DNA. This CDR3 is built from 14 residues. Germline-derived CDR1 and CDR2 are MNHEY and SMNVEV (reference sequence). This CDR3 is CASSSYLRGTEAFF.

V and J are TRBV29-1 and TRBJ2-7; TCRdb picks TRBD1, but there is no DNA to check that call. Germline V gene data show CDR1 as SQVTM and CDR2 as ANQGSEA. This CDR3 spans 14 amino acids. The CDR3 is CSVETRGRSYEQYF.

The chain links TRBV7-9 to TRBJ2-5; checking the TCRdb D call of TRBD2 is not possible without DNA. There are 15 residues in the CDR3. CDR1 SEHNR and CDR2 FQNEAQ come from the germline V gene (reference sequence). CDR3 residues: CASSLAGEGEETQYF.

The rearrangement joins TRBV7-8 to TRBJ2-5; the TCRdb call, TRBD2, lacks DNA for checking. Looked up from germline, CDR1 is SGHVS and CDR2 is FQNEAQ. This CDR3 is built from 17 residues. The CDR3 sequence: CASSRGLAGGPGETQYF. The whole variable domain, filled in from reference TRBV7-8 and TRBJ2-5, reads GAGVSQSPRYKVAKRGQDVALRCDPISGHVSLFWYQQALGQGPEFLTYFQNEAQLDKSGLPSDRFFAERPEGSVSTLKIQRTQQEDSAVYLCASSRGLAGGPGETQYFGPGTRLLVL.

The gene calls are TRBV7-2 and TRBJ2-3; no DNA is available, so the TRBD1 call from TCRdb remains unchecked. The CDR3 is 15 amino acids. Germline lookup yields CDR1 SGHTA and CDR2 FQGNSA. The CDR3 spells CASSRTGYGTDTQYF.

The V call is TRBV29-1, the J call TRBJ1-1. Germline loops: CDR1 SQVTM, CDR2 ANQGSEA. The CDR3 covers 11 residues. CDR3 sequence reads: CSVGWGTEAFF.

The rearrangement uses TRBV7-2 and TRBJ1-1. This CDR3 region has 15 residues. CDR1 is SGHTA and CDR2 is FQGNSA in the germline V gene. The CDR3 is CASSDGPPNGAEAFF.

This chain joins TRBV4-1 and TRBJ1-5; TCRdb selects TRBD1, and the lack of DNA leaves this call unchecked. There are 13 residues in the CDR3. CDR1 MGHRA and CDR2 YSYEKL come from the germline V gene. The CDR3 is CASSQAGDQPQHF.

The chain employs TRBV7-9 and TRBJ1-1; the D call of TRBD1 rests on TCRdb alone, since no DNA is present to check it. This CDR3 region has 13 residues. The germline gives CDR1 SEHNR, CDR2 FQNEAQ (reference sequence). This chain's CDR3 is CAVPSDRDAQAFF.

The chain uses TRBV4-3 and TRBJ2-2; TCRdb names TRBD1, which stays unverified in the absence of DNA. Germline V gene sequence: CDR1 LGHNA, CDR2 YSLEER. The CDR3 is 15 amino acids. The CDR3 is CASSQEDTNTGELFF.

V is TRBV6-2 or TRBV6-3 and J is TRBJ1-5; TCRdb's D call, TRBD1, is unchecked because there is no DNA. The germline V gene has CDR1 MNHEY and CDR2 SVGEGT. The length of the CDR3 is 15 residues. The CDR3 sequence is CASSYGTGLNQPQHF.

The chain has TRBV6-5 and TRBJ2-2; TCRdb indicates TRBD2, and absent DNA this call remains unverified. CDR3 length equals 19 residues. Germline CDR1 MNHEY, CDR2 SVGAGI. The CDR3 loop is CASSPLFVAGGRVTGELFF.

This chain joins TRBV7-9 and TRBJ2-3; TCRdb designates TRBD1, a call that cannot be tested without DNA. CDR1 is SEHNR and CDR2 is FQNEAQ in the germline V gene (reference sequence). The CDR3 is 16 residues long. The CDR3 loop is CASSLGPGQEVDTQYF. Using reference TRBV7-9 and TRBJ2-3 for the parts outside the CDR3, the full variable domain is DTGVSQNPRHKITKRGQNVTFRCDPISEHNRLYWYRQTLGQGPEFLTYFQNEAQLEKSRLLSDRFSAERPKGSFSTLEIQRTEQGDSAMYLCASSLGPGQEVDTQYFGPGTRLTVL.

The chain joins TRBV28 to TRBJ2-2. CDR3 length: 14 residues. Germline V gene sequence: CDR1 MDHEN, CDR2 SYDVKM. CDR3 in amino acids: CASRVASHAGELFF.

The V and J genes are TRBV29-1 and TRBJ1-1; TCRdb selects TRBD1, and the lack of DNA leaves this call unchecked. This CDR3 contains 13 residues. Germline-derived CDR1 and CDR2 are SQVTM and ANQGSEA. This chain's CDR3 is CSGNRAGNTEAFF.

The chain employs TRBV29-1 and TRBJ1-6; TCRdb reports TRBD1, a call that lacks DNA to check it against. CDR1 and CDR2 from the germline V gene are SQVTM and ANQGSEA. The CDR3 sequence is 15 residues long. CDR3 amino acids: CSVDAGDRGRSPLHF.

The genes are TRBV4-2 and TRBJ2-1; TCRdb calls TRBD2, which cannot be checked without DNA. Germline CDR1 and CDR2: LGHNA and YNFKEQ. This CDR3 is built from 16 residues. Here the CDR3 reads CASSLPAGYVDNEQFF.

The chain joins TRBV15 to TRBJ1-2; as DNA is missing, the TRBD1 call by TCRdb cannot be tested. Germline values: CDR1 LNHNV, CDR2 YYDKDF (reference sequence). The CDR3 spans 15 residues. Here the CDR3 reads CATSNPGTANYGYTF.

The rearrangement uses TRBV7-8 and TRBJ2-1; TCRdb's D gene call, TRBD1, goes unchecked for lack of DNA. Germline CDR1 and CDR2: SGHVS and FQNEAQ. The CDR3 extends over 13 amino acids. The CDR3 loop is CASPGTGMNEQFF.

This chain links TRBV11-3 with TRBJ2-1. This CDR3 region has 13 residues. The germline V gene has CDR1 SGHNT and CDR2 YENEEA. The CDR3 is CACRGGSYNEQFF.

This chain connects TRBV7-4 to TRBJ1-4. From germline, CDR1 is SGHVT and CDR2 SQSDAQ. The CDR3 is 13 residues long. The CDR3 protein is CASSLPEGEKLFF.

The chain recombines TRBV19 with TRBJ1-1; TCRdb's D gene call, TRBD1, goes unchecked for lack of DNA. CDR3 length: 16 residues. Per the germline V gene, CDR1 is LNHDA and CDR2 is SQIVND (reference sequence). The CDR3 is CASSHGTESRTTEAFF.

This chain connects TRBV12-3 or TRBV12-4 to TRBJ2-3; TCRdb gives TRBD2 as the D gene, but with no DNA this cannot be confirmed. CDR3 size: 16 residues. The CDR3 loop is CASSRLAGVGTDTQYF.

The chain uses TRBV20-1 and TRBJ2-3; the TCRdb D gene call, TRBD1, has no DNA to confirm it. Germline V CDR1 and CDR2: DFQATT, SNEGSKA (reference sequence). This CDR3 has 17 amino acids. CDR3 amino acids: CSARDPETGGYTDTQYF.